Listed below are T cell receptor beta chains from one sample, sequenced in a study of cytomegalovirus exposure and HLA in healthy donors. TCRdb's table, derived via immunoSEQ multiplex PCR, lists solely in-frame clones and lacks some. The sample lists some 210,000 clones; around 86% were seen once. The specimen sequenced was PBMCs. The origin of the receptors is a woman between 50 and 59 years old in good health and CMV-seropositive. Each CDR3 is given with its conserved first and last residue.

TRBJ1-6	TRBV30	CACNFYNSPLHF
TRBJ1-2	TRBV30	CAWRLTGTGSYTF
TRBJ2-5	TRBV12-5	CASGFEDQETQYF
TRBJ1-6	TRBV7-3	CASSLTFSGSPLHF
TRBJ1-2	TRBV7-9	CASSLQGTHGYTF
TRBJ2-7	TRBV6-5	CASSYSGSGLYEQYF
-	TRBV14	CASSFRDRVSYEQYF
TRBJ1-6	TRBV7-2	CASSLEGGVWSYNSPLHF
TRBJ2-3	TRBV11-2	CASSLGLDTQYF
TRBJ2-5	TRBV27	CASIRVRDIGRQEQYF
TRBJ2-3	TRBV9	CASSVAHGLPDTQYF
TRBJ2-7	TRBV7-7	CASSRQSYEQYF
TRBJ2-5	TRBV5-6	CASSFRTGGNQETQYF
TRBJ2-3	TRBV7-2	CASSRGGGYTTDTQYF
TRBJ1-2	TRBV5-1	CASSSYTGQGAYGYTF
TRBJ2-5	TRBV18	CASSGQGGETQYF
TRBJ2-2	TRBV2	CASSAQGYTGELFF
TRBJ1-2	TRBV18	CASSPRPGQRPSYGYTF
TRBJ1-2	TRBV10-2	CASTEGTGTFYGYTF
TRBJ2-1	TRBV4-3	CASSQDLGQREQFF
TRBJ2-7	TRBV5-1	CASSERPGTEQYF
TRBJ1-2	TRBV6-5	CASSYSSGGSGYTF
TRBJ1-4	TRBV9	CASSVTGTANEKLFF
TRBJ1-6	TRBV6-5	CASRFELSRGSPLHF
TRBJ2-1	TRBV27	CASSLRGYNEQFF
TRBJ2-3	TRBV2	CASSERGVVTDTQYF
TRBJ2-1	TRBV9	CASSVAPTGYNEQFF
TRBJ2-1	TRBV28	CASSFPSGGHGNEQFF
TRBJ1-1	TRBV19	CASTVTGWGTEAFF
TRBJ1-3	TRBV9	CASSVPGGTIYF
TRBJ2-1	TRBV7-2	CASSLALEQFF
TRBJ2-3	TRBV4-2	CASSQVYRGPSTDTQYF
TRBJ2-4	TRBV28	CASSAGLIAKNIQYF
TRBJ2-1	TRBV9	CASSLEGGERGNNEQFF
TRBJ2-3	TRBV6-5	CASSHTDTQYF